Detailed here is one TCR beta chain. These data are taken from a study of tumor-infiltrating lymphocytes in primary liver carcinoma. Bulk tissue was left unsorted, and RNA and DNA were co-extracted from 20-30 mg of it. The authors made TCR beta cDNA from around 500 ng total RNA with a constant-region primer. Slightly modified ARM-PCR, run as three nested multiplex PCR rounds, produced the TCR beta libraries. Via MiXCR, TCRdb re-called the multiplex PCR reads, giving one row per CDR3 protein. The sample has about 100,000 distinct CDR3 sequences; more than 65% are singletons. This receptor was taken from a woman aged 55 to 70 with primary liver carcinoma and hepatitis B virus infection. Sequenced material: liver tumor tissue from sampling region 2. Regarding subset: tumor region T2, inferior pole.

The CDR3 sequence: CAGSLGVRNTGELFF. The CDR3 bases are TGTGCCGGCTCCCTCGGGGTTAGGAACACCGGGGAGCTGTTTTTT. This sequence joins TRBV6-1 and TRBJ2-2, with D tentatively TRBD2 (5 bases). CDR1 MNHNS and CDR2 SASEGT come from the germline V gene. CDR3 length: 15 amino acids. Between the trimmed V and J ends, which lost 11 bases and 1 base, there was a span of 17 bases.